The present TCR beta chain was sequenced within a study of cytomegalovirus exposure and HLA in healthy donors. Study-wide points: HLA restriction was apparent for most CMV-associated TCR beta chains in a later analysis.

V shed 9 bases and J 1 base; nucleotides not matched to a gene: 5. This CDR3 is built from 13 residues. Germline V CDR1 and CDR2: LNHNV, YYDKDF (reference sequence). In regard to this clone: What it binds is unknown.

PCR primers comprised 60 Vbeta and 13 Jbeta primers. The method was immunoSEQ multiplex PCR; TCRdb's version includes in-frame clones alone and lacks a portion of them. Its table lists roughly 100,000 clones. The source material was PBMCs. This TCR was sampled from a man aged 50-59 years in good health and CMV-seronegative. The chain joins TRBV15 to TRBJ2-5, with 7 bases fitting TRBD2. As DNA, the CDR3 is TGTGCCACTCGCAGCGGGGTCCAAGAGACCCAGTACTTC. As protein: CATRSGVQETQYF.